The TCR beta chain under discussion was sequenced for a study of response to subunit inactivated influenza vaccine. The CDR3 has 14 residues. Looked up from germline, CDR1 is SNHLY and CDR2 is FYNNEI. V lost 6 bases to trimming and J lost 7 bases; unmatched junction nucleotides: 5. Study results and limitations: That few new T cells are recruited by each seasonal influenza vaccination was the authors' suggestion.

From the RT-PCR reads, TCRdb called clonotypes with MiXCR, one entry per CDR3 protein. The data hold hundreds of thousands of distinct CDR3 sequences, with around 8% observed a single time. Remarks on this clonotype: Its antigen is not identified.

The material sequenced was PBMCs from blood, taken about 24 months after vaccination. The receptor was derived from a man between 50 and 75 years old who received an inactivated influenza vaccine. This chain uses TRBV2 with TRBJ2-1; TRBD2 matches at 11 bases. The CDR3 bases are TGTGCCAGCAGACTAGCGGGAGTAAGGAATGAGCAGTTCTTC. It codes for CASRLAGVRNEQFF.